A single sample gave rise to the 9 T cell receptor beta chains below, sequenced in a study of shared clonotypes between healthy human individuals. Assay used: immunoSEQ multiplex PCR; TCRdb lists only in-frame clones, some missing. In the table there are 2 million or so clones, 85% to 95% of which are singletons. Sequences were obtained from naive CD4+ T cells sorted from blood. Subset in this sample: CD45RA+ positively selected. The receptors stem from a man younger than 35 in good health.

This chain connects TRBV19 to TRBJ2-7, with 10 bases fitting TRBD2. V lost 5 bases, J lost 5 bases, and 3 bases stayed unmatched. The germline gives CDR1 LNHDA, CDR2 SQIVND (reference sequence). The CDR3 extends over 13 amino acids. The CDR3 DNA reads TGTGCCAGTAGTCTAGCGGGAGTGGACGAGCAGTACTTC. This gives the protein CASSLAGVDEQYF. The full variable domain, with the rest looked up from reference TRBV19 and TRBJ2-7, is DGGITQSPKYLFRKEGQNVTLSCEQNLNHDAMYWYRQDPGQGLRLIYYSQIVNDFQKGDIAEGYSVSREKKESFPLTVTSAQKNPTAFYLCASSLAGVDEQYFGPGTRLTVT.

V and J are TRBV7-2 and TRBJ2-7; TRBD1 matches at 10 bases. The germline gives CDR1 SGHTA, CDR2 FQGNSA. This CDR3 has 14 residues. V shed 8 bases and J 0 bases; nucleotides not matched to a gene: 4. The CDR3 is CASARDRGSYEQYF. The CDR3 DNA reads TGTGCCAGCGCCCGGGACAGGGGCTCCTACGAGCAGTACTTC.

The CDR3 DNA follows: TGTGCCAGCAGCCAAGATCTGAGCCCTTCAGGCTCACCCCTCCACTTT. It codes for CASSQDLSPSGSPLHF. This chain joins TRBV14 and TRBJ1-6; D gene uncertain. The CDR3 totals 16 residues. The germline V gene has CDR1 SGHDN and CDR2 FVKESK. V shed 0 bases and J shed 10 bases, with 16 bases lying between them. The entire variable domain, with the rest obtained from reference TRBV14 and TRBJ1-6, is as follows: EAGVTQFPSHSVIEKGQTVTLRCDPISGHDNLYWYRRVMGKEIKFLLHFVKESKQDESGMPNNRFLAERTGGTYSTLKVQPAELEDSGVYFCASSQDLSPSGSPLHFGNGTRLTVT.

CDR3 in amino acids: CASGFGEQPQHF. In nucleotides, the CDR3 is TGTGCTAGTGGTTTTGGCGAGCAGCCCCAGCATTTT. V and J are TRBV12-5 and TRBJ1-5; D gene unclear. Germline-derived CDR1 and CDR2 are LGHNT and FRNRAP. This CDR3 is built from 12 residues. Trimming took 3 bases from V and 7 from J, leaving 7 bases between them.

The V call is TRBV18, the J call TRBJ2-7; unclear D gene. Germline V gene data show CDR1 as KGHSH and CDR2 as LQKENI. This CDR3 has 15 residues. The ends were cut back, 4 bases at V and 0 bases at J, with 13 bases in the middle. The chain's CDR3 is CASSRLEASSYEQYF. CDR3 coding DNA: TGTGCCAGCTCACGTCTTGAGGCCTCCTCCTACGAGCAGTACTTC.

CDR3 in DNA: TGTGCCAGTAGTATTCAGGGGCAGGCGAACACTGAAGCTTTCTTT. Translation: CASSIQGQANTEAFF. J is TRBJ1-1 and V is TRBV19; D may be TRBD1 (6 bases). The V end was cut by 3 bases, the J end by 1 base, with 12 bases between. Germline assignment: CDR1 LNHDA and CDR2 SQIVND (reference sequence). The CDR3 runs 15 residues.

Comment on this clone: The same CDR3 is also encoded by other DNA sequences in this sample. The V and J genes are TRBV30 and TRBJ1-1, with D hard to call. The CDR3 runs to 11 residues. V dropped 2 bases and J dropped 4 bases, with 5 bases sitting between them. Germline V gene lookup returns CDR1 GTSNPN and CDR2 SVGIG (reference sequence). In nucleotides, the CDR3 is TGTGCCTGGAGTAGGAGCACTGAAGCTTTCTTT. Amino acid sequence: CAWSRSTEAFF. Using reference TRBV30 and TRBJ1-1 for the parts outside the CDR3, the full variable domain is SQTIHQWPATLVQPVGSPLSLECTVEGTSNPNLYWYRQAAGRGLQLLFYSVGIGQISSEVPQNLSASRPQDRQFILSSKKLLLSDSGFYLCAWSRSTEAFFGQGTRLTVV.

J is TRBJ1-1 and V is TRBV4-1; a weak D match, TRBD1 (6 bases). There are 15 residues in the CDR3. From germline, CDR1 is MGHRA and CDR2 YSYEKL. Trimming removed 3 bases at V and 1 base at J, with 12 bases between. The CDR3 coding sequence is TGCGCCAGCAGCCATTACAGGGAAACGAACACTGAAGCTTTCTTT. The encoded protein is CASSHYRETNTEAFF.

V and J are TRBV4-3 and TRBJ2-3; 7 positions agree with TRBD1. The germline V gene encodes CDR1 LGHNA and CDR2 YSLEER. With V trimmed by 0 bases and J by 4 bases, 10 bases remained unmatched. This CDR3 contains 17 residues. The CDR3 DNA reads TGCGCCAGCAGCCAAGAAGCTTTCACAGGGGTCCCAGATACGCAGTATTTT. Its protein product is CASSQEAFTGVPDTQYF.